These 23 T cell receptor beta chains were all obtained from the same sample, sequenced in a study of T cells in localized non-small cell lung cancer. Libraries were prepared by immunoSEQ multiplex PCR; TCRdb keeps only in-frame clonotypes and omits some of them. This table holds some 2,200 clones, approximately 30% found once. Source: lung tumor tissue, taken before any cancer treatment. All receptors come from a man aged 40 to 70 with stage III squamous cell lung carcinoma.

The rearrangement uses TRBV9 and TRBJ1-1; a weak D match, TRBD1 (5 bases). CDR1 is SGDLS, CDR2 YYNGEE, per germline. The CDR3 totals 16 residues. This CDR3 is CVRGRGKTLINTEAFF. CDR3 sequence (DNA): TGTGTCAGAGGCCGGGGCAAAACACTAATTAACACTGAAGCTTTCTTT.

This clone was counted a few times. The chain carries TRBV6-8 and TRBJ2-3, with unresolved D. The CDR3 extends over 16 amino acids. Deletions cut 2 bases from V and 2 bases from J, with 14 bases between. Per germline, CDR1 MNHGY and CDR2 SAAAGT. The CDR3 sequence is CASSYAGNSPTDTQYF. The CDR3 nucleotides are TGTGCCAGCAGTTACGCAGGAAACTCACCCACAGATACGCAGTATTTT.

V usage is TRBV9 and J usage is TRBJ2-3; the D gene is possibly TRBD1 (5 bases). The CDR3 consists of 15 residues. Germline-derived CDR1 and CDR2 are SGDLS and YYNGEE. V was clipped by 0 bases and J by 1 base, with 9 bases between them. CDR3 loop: CASSVEGYRTDTQYF. The CDR3 DNA reads as TGTGCCAGCAGCGTAGAGGGGTATCGCACAGATACGCAGTATTTT.

V and J are TRBV18 and TRBJ1-5; no firm D call. Between the trimmed V and J ends, which lost 3 bases and 9 bases, there was a span of 15 bases. The CDR3 totals 14 residues. The germline CDR1 and CDR2 sequences are KGHSH and LQKENI. For the CDR3, the DNA is TGTGCCAGCTCACCGACGGGAGGGCAGTCGCCCCAGCATTTT. It is translated as CASSPTGGQSPQHF.

This chain uses TRBV15 with TRBJ2-7; D gene uncertain. With 1 base removed from V and 3 bases from J, the gap between germline ends came to 10 bases. This CDR3 has 14 amino acids. Germline loops: CDR1 LNHNV, CDR2 YYDKDF (reference sequence). The CDR3 region is CATSRGDQNYEQYF. The CDR3 coding sequence is TGTGCCACCAGCAGAGGAGATCAGAACTACGAGCAGTACTTC.

There are a few counts of this clone. CDR3 loop: CASSAQGGETQYF. The CDR3 DNA sequence: TGTGCCAGCAGTGCACAGGGTGGGGAGACCCAGTACTTC. The gene calls are TRBV6-8 and TRBJ2-5; D is possibly TRBD1 (6 bases). The germline CDR1 and CDR2 sequences are MNHGY and SAAAGT. The CDR3 spans 13 residues. V was shortened by 5 bases and J by 5 bases, with 12 bases between the two germline ends.

The chain is built from TRBV10-3 and TRBJ2-2; D is undetermined. CDR1 ENHRY and CDR2 SYGVKD come from the germline V gene. Between the trimmed V and J ends, which lost 11 bases and 0 bases, there was a span of 13 bases. The CDR3 runs 14 residues. CDR3 sequence: CALTALANTGELFF. CDR3 in DNA: TGTGCCCTTACTGCCCTCGCGAACACCGGGGAGCTGTTTTTT.

The chain links TRBV28 to TRBJ2-3; TRBD1 might be the D (7 bases). The CDR3 length is 15 residues. Germline V gene sequence: CDR1 MDHEN, CDR2 SYDVKM. The germline V and J ends were trimmed by 3 bases and 4 bases, with 14 bases remaining between them. The chain's CDR3 is CASSFAGGGPDTQYF. CDR3 coding DNA: TGTGCCAGCAGTTTCGCCGGAGGGGGCCCAGATACGCAGTATTTT.

This clone turned up a few times. This chain connects TRBV11-3 to TRBJ2-1; the match to TRBD1 covers 9 bases. J lost 4 bases, V lost 1 base, and 2 bases had no gene match. The germline V gene encodes CDR1 SGHNT and CDR2 YENEEA. The CDR3 length is 15 residues. The CDR3 here is CASSLGTGVYNEQFF. In DNA form, the CDR3 reads TGTGCCAGCAGCTTAGGGACAGGGGTATACAATGAGCAGTTCTTC.

This clone was observed a handful of times. This sequence joins TRBV9 and TRBJ1-2; no definite D call. Germline V gene lookup returns CDR1 SGDLS and CDR2 YYNGEE. V was shortened by 0 bases and J by 6 bases, with 9 bases between the two germline ends. The CDR3 is 13 amino acids. CDR3 residues: CASSVDQINGYTF. The CDR3 region has the DNA TGTGCCAGCAGCGTAGATCAGATTAATGGCTACACCTTC.

This clone was observed a few times. This rearrangement joins TRBV29-1 to TRBJ2-1; D is uncertain. This CDR3 spans 14 amino acids. V lost 0 bases and J 9 bases, leaving 15 bases between the germline ends. The germline CDR1 and CDR2 sequences are SQVTM and ANQGSEA. The CDR3 region has the DNA TGCAGCGTTGAAGATCCCTTCGTGGGTGGTGAGCAGTTCTTC. This gives the protein CSVEDPFVGGEQFF.

The J gene is TRBJ1-4, the V gene TRBV12-5; perhaps TRBD1 as D (5 bases). CDR3 length equals 16 residues. Trimming cost V 1 base and J 2 bases, with 11 bases left between them. Germline loops: CDR1 LGHNT, CDR2 FRNRAP. CDR3 sequence: CASGLGIRGTNEKLFF. The CDR3 region has the DNA TGTGCTAGTGGTTTGGGGATTCGGGGCACTAATGAAAAACTGTTTTTT.

CDR3 region: CASSPGGQTNNEQFF. In DNA, the CDR3 is TGTGCCAGCAGCCCAGGGGGTCAAACTAACAATGAGCAGTTCTTC. The chain combines TRBV11-3 with TRBJ2-1, with 7 bases lining up with TRBD1. Per germline, CDR1 SGHNT and CDR2 YENEEA. The CDR3 runs 15 residues. Unmatched junction bases numbered 9, after V lost 5 bases and J lost 5 bases.

This clone was seen a handful of times. This rearrangement joins TRBV30 to TRBJ2-2, with a possible D match to TRBD1 (6 bases). This CDR3 contains 12 residues. CDR1 and CDR2 from the germline V gene are GTSNPN and SVGIG (reference sequence). The ends were cut back, 4 bases at V and 4 bases at J, with 7 bases in the middle. The CDR3 is CAWTRGTGELFF. For the CDR3, the DNA is TGTGCCTGGACCAGGGGCACCGGGGAGCTGTTTTTT.

This clone was recorded a few times. This chain links TRBV28 with TRBJ2-7; 8 positions agree with TRBD2. CDR3 length equals 14 residues. The V gene's germline CDR1 is MDHEN and CDR2 SYDVKM. Unmatched junction bases numbered 6, after V lost 5 bases and J lost 3 bases. The CDR3 here is CASSPGREHYEQYF. For the CDR3, the DNA is TGTGCCAGCAGTCCCGGGAGGGAACACTACGAGCAGTACTTC.

The chain has TRBV9 and TRBJ2-5, with D tentatively TRBD2 (5 bases). Germline V gene sequence: CDR1 SGDLS, CDR2 YYNGEE. The CDR3 covers 15 residues. Trimming left V 0 bases short and J 5 bases short, with 14 bases between. Here the CDR3 reads CASSVDPGIQETQYF. As DNA, the CDR3 is TGTGCCAGCAGCGTAGACCCGGGGATCCAGGAGACCCAGTACTTC.

V and J are TRBV7-6 and TRBJ1-6; D remains unclear. Germline CDR1 SGHVS, CDR2 FNYEAQ. The CDR3 consists of 14 residues. Trimming took 1 base from V and 7 from J, leaving 8 bases between them. The CDR3 sequence is CASSLDTRNSPLHF. The CDR3 DNA reads TGTGCCAGCAGCTTAGATACCCGGAATTCACCCCTCCACTTT.

This clone was found a few times. The V and J genes are TRBV30 and TRBJ2-3, with D tentatively TRBD2 (6 bases). CDR1 and CDR2 (germline): GTSNPN, SVGIG (reference sequence). The CDR3 is 13 amino acids. V lost 3 bases, J lost 4 bases, and 11 bases lay in between. The CDR3 coding sequence is TGTGCCTGGAGACTAGCTTTGGCAGATACGCAGTATTTT. It is translated as CAWRLALADTQYF.

The J gene is TRBJ2-7, the V gene TRBV29-1; D is perhaps TRBD1 (6 bases). V was clipped by 8 bases and J by 7 bases, with 18 bases between them. CDR3 size: 12 residues. Per the germline V gene, CDR1 is SQVTM and CDR2 is ANQGSEA. The CDR3 reads CSFGTLRGEQYF. CDR3 sequence (DNA): TGCAGCTTCGGGACCCTAAGGGGGGAGCAGTACTTC.

This clone was observed a handful of times. The V gene is TRBV11-3, the J gene TRBJ2-5; 14 bases agree with TRBD2. CDR3 length: 18 residues. Trimming took 5 bases from V and 5 from J; bases not matched to a gene: 13. The V gene's germline CDR1 is SGHNT and CDR2 YENEEA. As DNA, the CDR3 is TGTGCCAGCAGCACCGGTGGGACTAGCGGGAGCCCCATGGAGACCCAGTACTTC. This gives the protein CASSTGGTSGSPMETQYF.

This clone was seen a handful of times. The chain combines TRBV11-3 with TRBJ1-1, with D possibly TRBD1 on 5 matching bases. V shed 2 bases and J shed 2 bases, with 9 bases lying between them. The germline gives CDR1 SGHNT, CDR2 YENEEA. The CDR3 sequence is 14 residues long. CDR3 DNA sequence: TGTGCCAGCAGCTTACCGGGACGAAACACTGAAGCTTTCTTT. It encodes CASSLPGRNTEAFF.

The chain employs TRBV11-3 and TRBJ1-4, with 9 positions matching TRBD1. J was trimmed by 6 bases and V by 5 bases; bases with no gene match: 4. There are 14 residues in the CDR3. The germline V gene encodes CDR1 SGHNT and CDR2 YENEEA. The CDR3 here is CASSPRTGDEKLFF. The DNA of the CDR3 is TGTGCCAGCAGCCCCCGGACAGGGGATGAAAAACTGTTTTTT.

The V gene is TRBV30, the J gene TRBJ2-5; D perhaps matches TRBD2 (6 bases). CDR1 and CDR2 from the germline V gene are GTSNPN and SVGIG (reference sequence). V was clipped by 2 bases and J by 4 bases, with 11 bases between them. The CDR3 is 13 amino acids. The CDR3 bases are TGTGCCTGGAGTAGGTGGGACTTAGAGACCCAGTACTTC. This sequence encodes CAWSRWDLETQYF.